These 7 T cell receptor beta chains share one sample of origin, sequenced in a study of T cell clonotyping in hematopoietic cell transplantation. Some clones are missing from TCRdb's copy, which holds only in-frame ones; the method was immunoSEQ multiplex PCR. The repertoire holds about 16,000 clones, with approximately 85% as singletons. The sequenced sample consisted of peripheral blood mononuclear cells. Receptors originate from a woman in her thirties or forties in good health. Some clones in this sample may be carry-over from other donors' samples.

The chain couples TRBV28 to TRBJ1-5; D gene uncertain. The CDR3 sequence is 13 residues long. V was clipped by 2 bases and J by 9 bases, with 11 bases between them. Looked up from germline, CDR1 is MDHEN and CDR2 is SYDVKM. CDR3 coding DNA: TGTGCCAGCAGTTTAGCGGGTTCCCCGCCCCAGCATTTT. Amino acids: CASSLAGSPPQHF.

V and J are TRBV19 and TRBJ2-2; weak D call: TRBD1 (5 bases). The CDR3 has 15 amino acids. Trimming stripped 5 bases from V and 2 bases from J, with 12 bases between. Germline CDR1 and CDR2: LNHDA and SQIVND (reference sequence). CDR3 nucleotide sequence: TGTGCCAGTAGTGGCCCAGGACACAACACCGGGGAGCTGTTTTTT. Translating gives CASSGPGHNTGELFF.

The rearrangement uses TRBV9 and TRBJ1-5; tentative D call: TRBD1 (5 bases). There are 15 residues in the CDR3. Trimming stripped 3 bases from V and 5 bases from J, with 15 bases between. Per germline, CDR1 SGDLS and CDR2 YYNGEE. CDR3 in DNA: TGTGCCAGCAGCGCGGGGGGGGGTGATTATCAGCCCCAGCATTTT. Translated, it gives CASSAGGGDYQPQHF. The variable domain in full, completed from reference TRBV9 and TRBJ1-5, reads DSGVTQTPKHLITATGQRVTLRCSPRSGDLSVYWYQQSLDQGLQFLIQYYNGEERAKGNILERFSAQQFPDLHSELNLSSLELGDSALYFCASSAGGGDYQPQHFGDGTRLSIL.

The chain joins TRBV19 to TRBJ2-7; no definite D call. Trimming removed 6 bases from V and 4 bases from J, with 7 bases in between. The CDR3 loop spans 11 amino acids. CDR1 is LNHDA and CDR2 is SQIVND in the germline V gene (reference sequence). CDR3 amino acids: CASRDQYEQYF. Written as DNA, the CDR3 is TGTGCCAGTAGAGACCAATACGAGCAGTACTTC.

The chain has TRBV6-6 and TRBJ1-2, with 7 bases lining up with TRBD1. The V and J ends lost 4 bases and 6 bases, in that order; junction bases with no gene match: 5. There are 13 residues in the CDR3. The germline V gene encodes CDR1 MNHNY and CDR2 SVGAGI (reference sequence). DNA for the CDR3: TGTGCCAGCAGTTCCGGGACAGAGGATGGCTACACCTTC. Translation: CASSSGTEDGYTF.

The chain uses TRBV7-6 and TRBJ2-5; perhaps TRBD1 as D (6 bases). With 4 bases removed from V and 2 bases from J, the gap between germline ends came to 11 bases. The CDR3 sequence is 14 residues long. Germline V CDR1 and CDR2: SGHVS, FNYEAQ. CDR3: CASSSGTGQETQYF. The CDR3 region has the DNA TGTGCCAGCAGCTCGGGTACAGGGCAAGAGACCCAGTACTTC.

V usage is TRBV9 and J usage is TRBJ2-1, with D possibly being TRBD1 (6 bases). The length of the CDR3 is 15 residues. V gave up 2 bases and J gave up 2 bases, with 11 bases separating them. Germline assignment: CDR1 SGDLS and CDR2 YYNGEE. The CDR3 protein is CASSVQGNTYNEQFF. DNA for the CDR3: TGTGCCAGCAGCGTCCAGGGGAACACCTACAATGAGCAGTTCTTC.